This T cell receptor (beta chain) was identified during a study of T-cell memory formation after mild COVID-19. Regarding the study as a whole: Contracting clones from day 15 to 85 showed balanced CD4/CD8; later expanders favored CD4+. Shrinking CD4+ clones were chiefly CM and EM; CD8+ ones were chiefly EMRA.

This clonotype occurred a few times. Its antigen is unknown. Barcoded TCR alpha and TCR beta cDNA libraries with UMIs came from 5'RACE using constant-segment primers. MiXCR, applied by TCRdb to the 5' RACE reads, yields one record per CDR3 protein. The table shows about 250,000 distinct CDR3 sequences, with roughly 14% occurring only once. J was trimmed by 9 bases and V by 6 bases; bases with no gene match: 10. This CDR3 spans 13 amino acids. Germline V gives CDR1 DFQATT, CDR2 SNEGSKA (reference sequence). Input material: PBMCs or a T cell subset sorted from them (not recorded which). The rearrangement joins TRBV20-1 to TRBJ2-1; TRBD1 matches at 8 bases. The clonotype originates from an adult woman who had mild COVID-19 (a few samples of this study predate the infection). Cell type and time point are not known. The CDR3 here is CSAIGQGKPEQFF. CDR3 coding DNA: TGCAGTGCCATCGGACAGGGAAAGCCTGAGCAGTTCTTC.